Each of the 9 T cell receptor beta chains below was sequenced from the same sample in a study of CD8+CD57+ T cells in acquired aplastic anemia. Only patients with CD8+CD57+ cell expansion on flow cytometry were chosen for sequencing. Profiling of TCR beta VDJ combinations and CDR3 sequences used genomic DNA as template. TCRdb re-called the reads with MiXCR, one entry per CDR3 protein. The data hold about 180,000 distinct CDR3 sequences, with less than 60% observed a single time. The specimen sequenced was sorted CD4+, CD8+, or CD8+CD57+ T cells (not recorded which) from PBMCs. Every receptor here comes from a human donor with aplastic anemia.

This clonotype was found many times. The V and J genes are TRBV19 and TRBJ1-5, with 8 positions matching TRBD1. Germline loops: CDR1 LNHDA, CDR2 SQIVND (reference sequence). The CDR3 consists of 15 residues. V trimming: 5 bases; J trimming: 5 bases; junction bases outside the gene matches: 8. The chain's CDR3 is CASSDPDRGYQPQHF. CDR3 DNA sequence: TGTGCCAGTAGTGACCCAGACAGGGGTTATCAGCCCCAGCATTTT. Variable domain in full (rest from reference TRBV19 and TRBJ1-5): DGGITQSPKYLFRKEGQNVTLSCEQNLNHDAMYWYRQDPGQGLRLIYYSQIVNDFQKGDIAEGYSVSREKKESFPLTVTSAQKNPTAFYLCASSDPDRGYQPQHFGDGTRLSIL.

This clonotype was recorded many times. The chain joins TRBV5-1 to TRBJ2-5, with D tentatively TRBD1 (7 bases). Between the trimmed V and J ends, which lost 4 bases and 1 base, there was a span of 11 bases. The length of the CDR3 is 14 residues. Germline V gene lookup returns CDR1 SGHRS and CDR2 YFSETQ. DNA of the CDR3: TGCGCCAGCAGCCGGGGGACAGCCCAAGAGACCCAGTACTTC. Protein: CASSRGTAQETQYF.

This clonotype was seen ten or more times. The rearrangement uses TRBV5-1 and TRBJ2-3; TRBD1 is a possible D gene (5 bases). Germline CDR1 is SGHRS and CDR2 is YFSETQ. The V and J ends lost 0 bases and 4 bases respectively, with 9 bases between them. CDR3 length equals 14 residues. The CDR3 DNA follows: TGCGCCAGCAGCTTGGATGTAGGGGCAGATACGCAGTATTTT. This gives the protein CASSLDVGADTQYF. Drawing the rest from reference TRBV5-1 and TRBJ2-3, the complete variable domain is KAGVTQTPRYLIKTRGQQVTLSCSPISGHRSVSWYQQTPGQGLQFLFEYFSETQRNKGNFPGRFSGRQFSNSRSEMNVSTLELGDSALYLCASSLDVGADTQYFGPGTRLTVL.

In its sample, this clonotype was seen many times. The chain uses TRBV6-5 and TRBJ2-5, with D hard to call. The CDR3 contains 14 residues. Trimming cost V 7 bases and J 3 bases, with 15 bases left between them. The germline gives CDR1 MNHEY, CDR2 SVGAGI. The CDR3 coding sequence is TGTGCCAGCACCGCGGTCGGGTTTAAAGAGACCCAGTACTTC. It translates to CASTAVGFKETQYF.

The chain recombines TRBV19 with TRBJ2-3; D remains ambiguous. V was pared by 6 bases and J by 2 bases, with 6 bases between. Germline V gives CDR1 LNHDA, CDR2 SQIVND (reference sequence). This CDR3 has 12 residues. The CDR3 DNA sequence: TGTGCCAGTAGGCAATCCACAGATACGCAGTATTTT. This translates into CASRQSTDTQYF.

In this sample, this clonotype turned up many times. This chain uses TRBV20-1 with TRBJ1-5, with D possibly TRBD1 on 6 matching bases. Germline-derived CDR1 and CDR2 are DFQATT and SNEGSKA (reference sequence). The CDR3 spans 16 residues. Trimming pared 2 bases from V and 1 base from J, leaving 15 bases between. The CDR3 sequence is CSARLQGSESNQPQHF. The CDR3 DNA sequence: TGCAGTGCTAGACTACAGGGTTCTGAGAGCAATCAGCCCCAGCATTTT.

The rearrangement joins TRBV29-1 to TRBJ1-1; D is uncertain. Germline values: CDR1 SQVTM, CDR2 ANQGSEA. V was trimmed by 3 bases and J by 5 bases, leaving 1 base between them. This CDR3 has 9 amino acids. The CDR3 loop reads CSVETEAFF. DNA of the CDR3: TGCAGCGTTGAGACTGAAGCTTTCTTT.

V gene TRBV11-3 combines with J gene TRBJ1-5; 7 bases map to TRBD1. Trimming removed 5 bases from V and 4 bases from J; junction bases left unmatched: 8. This CDR3 region has 15 residues. Germline V gene sequence: CDR1 SGHNT, CDR2 YENEEA. The CDR3 sequence is CASSEGAAGNQPQHF. CDR3 coding DNA: TGTGCCAGCAGCGAGGGGGCGGCCGGTAATCAGCCCCAGCATTTT.

As for this clonotype: A single base separates this from a much larger clone, so it may be a read error. The CDR3 carries no conserved terminal phenylalanine or tryptophan, so it likely arises from a read error. The chain recombines TRBV12-3 or TRBV12-4 with TRBJ2-3, with 8 bases identical to TRBD2. The CDR3 has 15 residues. The V gene end was trimmed by 3 bases and the J gene end by 4 bases; junction bases not matched to a gene: 6. The CDR3 DNA follows: TGTGCCAGCAGTTTGGGGGCGGGAGGATCAGATACGCAGTATTTA. This gives the protein CASSLGAGGSDTQYL.